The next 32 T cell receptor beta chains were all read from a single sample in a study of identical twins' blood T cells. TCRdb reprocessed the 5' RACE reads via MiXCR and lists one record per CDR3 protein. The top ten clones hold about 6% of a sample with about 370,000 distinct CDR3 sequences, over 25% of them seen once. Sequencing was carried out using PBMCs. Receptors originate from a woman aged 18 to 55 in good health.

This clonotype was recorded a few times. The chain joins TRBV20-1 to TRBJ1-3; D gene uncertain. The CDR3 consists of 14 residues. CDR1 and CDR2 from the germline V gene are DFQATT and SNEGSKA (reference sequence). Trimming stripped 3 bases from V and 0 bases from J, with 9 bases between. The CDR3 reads CSASPARSGNTIYF. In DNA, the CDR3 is TGCAGTGCTAGTCCGGCCCGCTCTGGAAACACCATATATTTT.

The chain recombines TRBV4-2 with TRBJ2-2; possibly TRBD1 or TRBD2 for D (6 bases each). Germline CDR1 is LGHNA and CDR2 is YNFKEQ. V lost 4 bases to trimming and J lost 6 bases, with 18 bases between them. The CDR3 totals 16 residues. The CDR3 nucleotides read TGTGCCAGCAGCCCCATGAACGGAGGGGGGCCCGGGGAGCTGTTTTTT. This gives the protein CASSPMNGGGPGELFF.

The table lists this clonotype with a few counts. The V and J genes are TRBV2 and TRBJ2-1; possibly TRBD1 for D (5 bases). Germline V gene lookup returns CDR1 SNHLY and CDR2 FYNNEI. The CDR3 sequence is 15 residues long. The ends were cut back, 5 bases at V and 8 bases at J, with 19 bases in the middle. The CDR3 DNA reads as TGTGCCAGCAGTAAAGAAGGACAAGATTTTGATGAGCAGTTCTTC. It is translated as CASSKEGQDFDEQFF.

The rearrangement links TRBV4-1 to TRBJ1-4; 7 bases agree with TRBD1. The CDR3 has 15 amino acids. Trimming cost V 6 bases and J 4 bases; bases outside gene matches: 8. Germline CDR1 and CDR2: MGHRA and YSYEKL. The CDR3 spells CASRSGQVLNEKLFF. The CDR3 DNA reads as TGCGCCAGCAGGAGCGGACAGGTGCTTAATGAAAAACTGTTTTTT.

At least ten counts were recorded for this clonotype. The DNA of the CDR3 is TGCAGTGCTAGGACGGAGCGCACAGATACGCAGTATTTT. Residues: CSARTERTDTQYF. The chain has TRBV20-1 and TRBJ2-3; the D is unclear. The germline gives CDR1 DFQATT, CDR2 SNEGSKA (reference sequence). The CDR3 totals 13 residues. The germline V and J ends were trimmed by 3 bases and 1 base, with 8 bases remaining between them.

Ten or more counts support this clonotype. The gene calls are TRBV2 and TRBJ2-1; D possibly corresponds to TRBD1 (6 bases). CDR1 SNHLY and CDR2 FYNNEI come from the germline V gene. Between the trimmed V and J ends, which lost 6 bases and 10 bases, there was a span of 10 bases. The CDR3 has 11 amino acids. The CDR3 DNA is TGTGCCAGCAGGGGACAAATCGAGCAGTTCTTC. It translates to CASRGQIEQFF.

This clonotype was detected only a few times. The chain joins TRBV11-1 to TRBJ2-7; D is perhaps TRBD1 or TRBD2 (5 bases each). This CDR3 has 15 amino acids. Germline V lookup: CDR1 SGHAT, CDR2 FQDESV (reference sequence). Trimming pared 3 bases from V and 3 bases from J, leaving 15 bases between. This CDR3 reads CASSFPTGTDYEQYF. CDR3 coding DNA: TGTGCCAGCAGCTTTCCTACCGGGACGGACTACGAGCAGTACTTC.

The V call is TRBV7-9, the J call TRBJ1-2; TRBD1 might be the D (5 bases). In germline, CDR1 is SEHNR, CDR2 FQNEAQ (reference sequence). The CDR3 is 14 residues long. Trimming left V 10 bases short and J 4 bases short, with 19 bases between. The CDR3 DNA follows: TGTGCCACCGGTCTTGAAGGGGCTTTCTATGGCTACACCTTC. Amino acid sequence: CATGLEGAFYGYTF.

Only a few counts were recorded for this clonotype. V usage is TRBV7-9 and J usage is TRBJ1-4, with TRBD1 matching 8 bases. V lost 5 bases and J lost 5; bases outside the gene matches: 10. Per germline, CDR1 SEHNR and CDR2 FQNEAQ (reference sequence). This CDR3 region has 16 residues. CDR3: CASSGGGQEINEKLFF. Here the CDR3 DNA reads TGTGCCAGCAGCGGAGGGGGACAGGAGATCAATGAAAAACTGTTTTTT.

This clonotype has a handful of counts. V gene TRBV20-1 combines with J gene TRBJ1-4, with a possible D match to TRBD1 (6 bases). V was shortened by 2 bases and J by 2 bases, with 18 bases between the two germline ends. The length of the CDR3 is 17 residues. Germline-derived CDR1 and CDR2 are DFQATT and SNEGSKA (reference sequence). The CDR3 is CSARRPQGVWTNEKLFF. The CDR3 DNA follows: TGCAGTGCTAGACGCCCACAGGGAGTGTGGACTAATGAAAAACTGTTTTTT.

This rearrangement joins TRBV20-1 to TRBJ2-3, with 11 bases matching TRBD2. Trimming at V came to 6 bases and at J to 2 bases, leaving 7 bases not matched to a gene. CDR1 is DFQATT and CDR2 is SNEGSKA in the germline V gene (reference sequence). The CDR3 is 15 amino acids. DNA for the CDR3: TGCAGTGCAGCCGGGACTAGCGGACCCACAGATACGCAGTATTTT. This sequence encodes CSAAGTSGPTDTQYF.

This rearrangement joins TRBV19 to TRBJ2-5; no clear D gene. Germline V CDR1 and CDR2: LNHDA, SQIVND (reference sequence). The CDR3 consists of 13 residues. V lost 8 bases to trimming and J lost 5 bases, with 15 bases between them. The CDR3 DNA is TGTGCCAGTTCCTGGCTCTCCGGGGAGACCCAGTACTTC. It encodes CASSWLSGETQYF.

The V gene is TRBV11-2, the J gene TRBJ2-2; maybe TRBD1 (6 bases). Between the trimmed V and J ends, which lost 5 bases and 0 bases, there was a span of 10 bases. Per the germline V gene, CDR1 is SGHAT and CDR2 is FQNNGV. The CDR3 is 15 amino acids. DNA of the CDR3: TGTGCCAGCAGCCCTGGGGGCCCGAACACCGGGGAGCTGTTTTTT. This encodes CASSPGGPNTGELFF.

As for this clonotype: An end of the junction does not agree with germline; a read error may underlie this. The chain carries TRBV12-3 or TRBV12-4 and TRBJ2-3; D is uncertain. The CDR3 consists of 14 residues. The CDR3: CARSEEEDTDTQYF. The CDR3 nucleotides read TGTGCCCGCAGTGAGGAAGAGGACACAGATACGCAGTATTTT.

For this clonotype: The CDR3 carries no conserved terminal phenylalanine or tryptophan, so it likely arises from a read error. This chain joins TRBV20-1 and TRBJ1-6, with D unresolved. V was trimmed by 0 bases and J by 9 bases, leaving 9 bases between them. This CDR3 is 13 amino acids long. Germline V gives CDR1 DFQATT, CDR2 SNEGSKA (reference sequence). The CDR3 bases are TGCAGTGCTAGAGACGGAAGGGCTTCACCCCTCCACCTT. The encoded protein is CSARDGRASPLHL.

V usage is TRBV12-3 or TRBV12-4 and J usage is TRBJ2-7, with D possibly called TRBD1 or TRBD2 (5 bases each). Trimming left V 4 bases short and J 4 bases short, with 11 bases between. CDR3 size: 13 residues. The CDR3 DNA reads TGTGCCAGCAGTTACCGGGACGGATACGAGCAGTACTTC. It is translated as CASSYRDGYEQYF.

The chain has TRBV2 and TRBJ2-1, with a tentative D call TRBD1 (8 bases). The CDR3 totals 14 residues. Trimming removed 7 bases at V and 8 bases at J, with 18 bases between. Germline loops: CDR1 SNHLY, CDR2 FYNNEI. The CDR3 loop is CASTRTGRVDEQFF. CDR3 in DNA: TGTGCCAGCACCCGGACAGGGAGGGTCGATGAGCAGTTCTTC. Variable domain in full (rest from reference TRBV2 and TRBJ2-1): EPEVTQTPSHQVTQMGQEVILRCVPISNHLYFYWYRQILGQKVEFLVSFYNNEISEKSEIFDDQFSVERPDGSNFTLKIRSTKLEDSAMYFCASTRTGRVDEQFFGPGTRLTVL.

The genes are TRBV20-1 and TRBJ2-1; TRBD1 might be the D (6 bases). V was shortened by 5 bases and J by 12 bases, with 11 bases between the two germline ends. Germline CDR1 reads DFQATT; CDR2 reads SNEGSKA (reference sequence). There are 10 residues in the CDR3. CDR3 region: CSAPRGMQFF. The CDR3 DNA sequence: TGCAGTGCTCCCAGGGGAATGCAGTTCTTC.

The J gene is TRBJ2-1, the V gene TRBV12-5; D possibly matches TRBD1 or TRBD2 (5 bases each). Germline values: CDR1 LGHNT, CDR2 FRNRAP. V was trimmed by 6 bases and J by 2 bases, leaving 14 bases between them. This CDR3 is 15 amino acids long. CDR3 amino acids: CASGVGTRAYNEQFF. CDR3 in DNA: TGTGCTAGTGGAGTCGGGACGAGGGCCTACAATGAGCAGTTCTTC.

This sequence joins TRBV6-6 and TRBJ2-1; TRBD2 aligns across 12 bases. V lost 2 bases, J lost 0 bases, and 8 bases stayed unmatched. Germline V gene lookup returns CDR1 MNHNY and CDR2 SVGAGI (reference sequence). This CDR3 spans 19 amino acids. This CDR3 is CASSYASGRALSSYNEQFF. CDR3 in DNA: TGTGCCAGCAGTTACGCTAGCGGGAGGGCCCTGAGCTCCTACAATGAGCAGTTCTTC.

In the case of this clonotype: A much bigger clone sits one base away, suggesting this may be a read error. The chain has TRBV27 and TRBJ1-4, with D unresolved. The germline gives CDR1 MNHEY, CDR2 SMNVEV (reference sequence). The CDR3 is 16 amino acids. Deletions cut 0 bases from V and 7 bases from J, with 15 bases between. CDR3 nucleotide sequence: TGTGCCAGCAGTTTATCGAGGAAAGGTCAAAGTGAAAAACTGTTTTTT. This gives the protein CASSLSRKGQSEKLFF.

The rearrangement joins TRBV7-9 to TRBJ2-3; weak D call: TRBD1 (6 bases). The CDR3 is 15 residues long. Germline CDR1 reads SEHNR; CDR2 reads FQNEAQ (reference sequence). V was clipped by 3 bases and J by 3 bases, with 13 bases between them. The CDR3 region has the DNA TGTGCCAGCAGCTTTTGGGGGCCAGGAACAGATACGCAGTATTTT. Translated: CASSFWGPGTDTQYF.

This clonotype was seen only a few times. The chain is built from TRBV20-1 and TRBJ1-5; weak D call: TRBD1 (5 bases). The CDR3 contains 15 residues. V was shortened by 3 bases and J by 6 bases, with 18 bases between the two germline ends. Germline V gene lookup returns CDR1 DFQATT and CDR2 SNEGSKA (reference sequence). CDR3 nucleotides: TGCAGTGCTAGGGATGACAGATCCTTCCGTCAGCCCCAGCATTTT. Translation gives CSARDDRSFRQPQHF.

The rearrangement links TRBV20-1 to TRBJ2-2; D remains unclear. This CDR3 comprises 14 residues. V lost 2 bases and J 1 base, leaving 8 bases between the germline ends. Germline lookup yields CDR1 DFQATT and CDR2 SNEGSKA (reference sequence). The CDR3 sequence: CSARSLLNTGELFF. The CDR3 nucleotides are TGCAGTGCTAGATCTTTATTGAACACCGGGGAGCTGTTTTTT.

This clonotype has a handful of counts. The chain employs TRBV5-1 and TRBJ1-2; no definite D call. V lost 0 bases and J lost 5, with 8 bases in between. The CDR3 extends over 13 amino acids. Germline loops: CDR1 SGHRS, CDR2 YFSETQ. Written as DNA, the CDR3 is TGCGCCAGCAGCTTGGTACTGAGATATGGCTACACCTTC. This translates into CASSLVLRYGYTF.

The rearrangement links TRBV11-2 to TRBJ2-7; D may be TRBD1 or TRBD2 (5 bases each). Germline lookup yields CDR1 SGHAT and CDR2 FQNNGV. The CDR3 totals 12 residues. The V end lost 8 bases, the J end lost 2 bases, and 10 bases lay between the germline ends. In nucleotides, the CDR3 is TGTGCCAGCCTGAGGGGAACCTACGAGCAGTACTTC. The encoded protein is CASLRGTYEQYF.

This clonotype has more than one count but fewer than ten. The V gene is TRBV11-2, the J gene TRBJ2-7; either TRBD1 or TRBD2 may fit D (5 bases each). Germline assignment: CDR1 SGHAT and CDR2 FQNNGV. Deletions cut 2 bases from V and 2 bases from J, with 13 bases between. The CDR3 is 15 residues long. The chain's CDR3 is CASSLRRDGTYEQYF. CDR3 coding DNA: TGTGCCAGCAGCTTACGCCGGGACGGAACCTACGAGCAGTACTTC. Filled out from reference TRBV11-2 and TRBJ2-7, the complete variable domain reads EAGVAQSPRYKIIEKRQSVAFWCNPISGHATLYWYQQILGQGPKLLIQFQNNGVVDDSQLPKDRFSAERLKGVDSTLKIQPAKLEDSAVYLCASSLRRDGTYEQYFGPGTRLTVT.

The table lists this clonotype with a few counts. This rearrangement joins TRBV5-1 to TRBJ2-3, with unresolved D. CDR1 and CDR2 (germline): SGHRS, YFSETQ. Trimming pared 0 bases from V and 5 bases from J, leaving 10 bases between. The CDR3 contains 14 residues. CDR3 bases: TGCGCCAGCAGCTTGGGCCTGCGAGGAGATACGCAGTATTTT. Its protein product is CASSLGLRGDTQYF.

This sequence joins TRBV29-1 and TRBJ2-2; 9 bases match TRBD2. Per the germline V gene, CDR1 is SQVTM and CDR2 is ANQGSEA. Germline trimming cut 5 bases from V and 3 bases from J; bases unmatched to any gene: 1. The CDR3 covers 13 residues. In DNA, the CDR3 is TGCAGCGTTTGGACTAGCGACACCGGGGAGCTGTTTTTT. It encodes CSVWTSDTGELFF.

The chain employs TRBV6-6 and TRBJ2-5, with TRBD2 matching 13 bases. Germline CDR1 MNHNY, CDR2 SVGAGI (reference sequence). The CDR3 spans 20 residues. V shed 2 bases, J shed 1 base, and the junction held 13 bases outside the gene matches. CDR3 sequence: CASSYNLPRLAGGLQETQYF. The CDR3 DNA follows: TGTGCCAGCAGTTACAATTTACCGAGACTAGCGGGGGGCCTCCAAGAGACCCAGTACTTC.

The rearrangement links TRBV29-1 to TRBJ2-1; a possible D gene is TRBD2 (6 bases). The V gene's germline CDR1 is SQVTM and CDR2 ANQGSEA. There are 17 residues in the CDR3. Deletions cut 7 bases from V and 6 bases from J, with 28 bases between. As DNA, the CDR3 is TGCAGCGCCTTAGTTCGTACTAGCCGCTCCCGAGCCAATGAGCAGTTCTTC. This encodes CSALVRTSRSRANEQFF.

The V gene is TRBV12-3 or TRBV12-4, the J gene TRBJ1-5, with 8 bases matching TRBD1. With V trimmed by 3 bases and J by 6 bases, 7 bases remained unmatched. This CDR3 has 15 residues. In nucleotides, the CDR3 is TGTGCCAGCAGTTTTCCGGCAGGGGGCTCTCAGCCCCAGCATTTT. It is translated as CASSFPAGGSQPQHF.